This record looks at one T cell receptor (beta chain) sequence and its context. Its antigen is not identified. Sample donors were healthy Caucasian individuals that came from Russia, aged 6 to 90. Samples each yielded at least 5 micrograms of total RNA. Using a J-beta primer mix together with a sample-barcoded 5' primer, a second PCR was run for about 6 to 11 cycles. Every cDNA molecule bore a tag from a template-switch adaptor containing 12 random nucleotides. TCRdb passed the 5' RACE reads through MiXCR, listing each CDR3 protein once. The sample shows over 1,200,000 distinct CDR3 sequences, 59% of them seen only once. The CDR3 sequence is 13 residues long. The ends were cut back, 5 bases at V and 5 bases at J, with 12 bases in the middle. Germline CDR1 SGHTA, CDR2 FQGNSA. The sample originates from a study of blood T cells in healthy people across ages. Study conclusions and caveats: Aged donors had fewer naive CD4+ cells and lower diversity than long-lived donors.

The clonotype comes from a man aged 18-30 years in good health. The sample comprised blood. The V gene is TRBV7-2, the J gene TRBJ1-1, with unresolved D. CDR3 coding DNA: TGTGCCAGCAGCCCACTACCTGGGACTGAAGCTTTCTTT. Translated: CASSPLPGTEAFF.